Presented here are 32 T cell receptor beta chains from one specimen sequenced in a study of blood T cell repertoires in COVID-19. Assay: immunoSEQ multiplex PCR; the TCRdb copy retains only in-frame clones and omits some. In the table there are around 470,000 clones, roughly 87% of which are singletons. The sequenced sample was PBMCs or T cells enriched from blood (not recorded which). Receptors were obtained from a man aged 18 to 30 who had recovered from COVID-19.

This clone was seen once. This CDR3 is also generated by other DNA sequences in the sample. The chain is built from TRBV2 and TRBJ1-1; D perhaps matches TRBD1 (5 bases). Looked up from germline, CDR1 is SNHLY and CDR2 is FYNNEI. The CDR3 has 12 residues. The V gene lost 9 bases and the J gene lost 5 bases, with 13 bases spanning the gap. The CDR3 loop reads CASSAGGTEAFF. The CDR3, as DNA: TGTGCCAGTTCGGCGGGGGGGACTGAAGCTTTCTTT.

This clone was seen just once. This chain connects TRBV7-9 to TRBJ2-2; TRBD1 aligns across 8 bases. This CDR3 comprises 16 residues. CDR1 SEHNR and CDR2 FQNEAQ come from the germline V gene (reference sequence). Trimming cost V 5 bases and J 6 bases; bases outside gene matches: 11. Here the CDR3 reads CASSRRQGIRAGELFF. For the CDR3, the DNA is TGTGCCAGCAGCAGACGACAGGGGATAAGAGCCGGGGAGCTGTTTTTT.

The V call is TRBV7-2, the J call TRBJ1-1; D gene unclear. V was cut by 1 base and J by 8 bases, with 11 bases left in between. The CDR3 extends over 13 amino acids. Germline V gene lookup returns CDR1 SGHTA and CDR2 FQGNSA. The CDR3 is CASSLEPPQEAFF. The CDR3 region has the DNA TGTGCCAGCAGCTTAGAACCCCCACAGGAAGCTTTCTTT.

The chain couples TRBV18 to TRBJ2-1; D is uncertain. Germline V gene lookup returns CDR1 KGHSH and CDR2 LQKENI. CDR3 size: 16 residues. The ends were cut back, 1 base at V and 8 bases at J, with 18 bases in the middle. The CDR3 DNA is TGTGCCAGCTCACCACGGGCAGACCCCGGTGTCGATGAGCAGTTCTTC. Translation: CASSPRADPGVDEQFF.

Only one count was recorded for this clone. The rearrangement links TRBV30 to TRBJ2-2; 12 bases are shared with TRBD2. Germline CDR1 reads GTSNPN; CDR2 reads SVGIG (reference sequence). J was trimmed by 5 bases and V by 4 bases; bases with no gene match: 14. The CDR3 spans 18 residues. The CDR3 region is CAWKFASGRAWGTGELFF. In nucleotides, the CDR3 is TGTGCCTGGAAGTTTGCTAGCGGGAGGGCCTGGGGAACCGGGGAGCTGTTTTTT.

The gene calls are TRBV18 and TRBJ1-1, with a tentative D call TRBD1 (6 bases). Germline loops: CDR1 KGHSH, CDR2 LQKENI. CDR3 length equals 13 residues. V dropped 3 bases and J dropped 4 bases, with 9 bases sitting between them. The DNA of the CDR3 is TGTGCCAGCTCACCCAACAGGGCCACTGAAGCTTTCTTT. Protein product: CASSPNRATEAFF.

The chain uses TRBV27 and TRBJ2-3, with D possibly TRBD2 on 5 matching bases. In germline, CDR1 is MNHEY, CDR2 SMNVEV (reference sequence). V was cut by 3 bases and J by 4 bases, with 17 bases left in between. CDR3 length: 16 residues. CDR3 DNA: TGTGCCAGCAGTTTTAGTAGGCGGGTGGAAGCAGATACGCAGTATTTT. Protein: CASSFSRRVEADTQYF.

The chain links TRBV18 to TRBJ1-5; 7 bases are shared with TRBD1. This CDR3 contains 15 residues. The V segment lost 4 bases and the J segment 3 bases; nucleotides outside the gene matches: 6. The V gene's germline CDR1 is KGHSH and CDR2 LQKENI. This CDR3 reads CASSHAGTDNQPQHF. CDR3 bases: TGTGCCAGCTCACATGCCGGGACAGACAATCAGCCCCAGCATTTT.

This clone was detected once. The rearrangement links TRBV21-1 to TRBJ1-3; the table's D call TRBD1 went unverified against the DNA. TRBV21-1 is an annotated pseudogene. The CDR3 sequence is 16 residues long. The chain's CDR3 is CASSQHRDVTGNTIYF. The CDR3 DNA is TGTGCCAGCAGCCAGCACAGGGACGTAACTGGAAACACCATATATTTT.

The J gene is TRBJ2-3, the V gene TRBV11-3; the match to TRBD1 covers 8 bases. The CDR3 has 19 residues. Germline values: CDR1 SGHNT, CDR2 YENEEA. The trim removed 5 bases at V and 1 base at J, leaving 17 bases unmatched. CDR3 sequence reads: CASSPGDRLSIDGTDTQYF. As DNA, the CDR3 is TGTGCCAGCAGCCCGGGGGACAGGCTCTCTATTGACGGCACAGATACGCAGTATTTT.

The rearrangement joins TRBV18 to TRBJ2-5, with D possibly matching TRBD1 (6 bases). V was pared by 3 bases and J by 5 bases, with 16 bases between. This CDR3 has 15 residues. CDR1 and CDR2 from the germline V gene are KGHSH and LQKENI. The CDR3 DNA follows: TGTGCCAGCTCACCCGGACAGTGGGGCAGGGAGACCCAGTACTTC. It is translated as CASSPGQWGRETQYF.

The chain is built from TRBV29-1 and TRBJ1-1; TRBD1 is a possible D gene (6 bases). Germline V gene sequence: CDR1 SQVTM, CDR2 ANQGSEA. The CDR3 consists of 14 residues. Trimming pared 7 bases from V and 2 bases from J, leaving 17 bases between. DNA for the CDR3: TGCAGCGGTACTGGGGGACACCGAAACACTGAAGCTTTCTTT. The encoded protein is CSGTGGHRNTEAFF.

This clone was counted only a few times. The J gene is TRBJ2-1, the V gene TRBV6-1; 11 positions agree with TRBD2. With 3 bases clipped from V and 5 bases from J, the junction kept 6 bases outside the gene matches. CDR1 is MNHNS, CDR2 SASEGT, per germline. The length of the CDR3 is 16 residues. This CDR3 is CASSERLAGRNNEQFF. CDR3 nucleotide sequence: TGTGCCAGCAGTGAGAGACTAGCGGGGAGAAACAATGAGCAGTTCTTC.

The CDR3 region is CASSRGTSGGNEQFF. The CDR3 DNA is TGTGCCAGTAGTAGGGGGACTAGCGGGGGCAATGAGCAGTTCTTC. The chain is built from TRBV19 and TRBJ2-1; TRBD2 agrees at 14 bases. This CDR3 comprises 15 residues. After removal of 4 bases from V and 6 bases from J, the junction contained 2 bases not matched to a gene. Germline V gene data show CDR1 as LNHDA and CDR2 as SQIVND (reference sequence).

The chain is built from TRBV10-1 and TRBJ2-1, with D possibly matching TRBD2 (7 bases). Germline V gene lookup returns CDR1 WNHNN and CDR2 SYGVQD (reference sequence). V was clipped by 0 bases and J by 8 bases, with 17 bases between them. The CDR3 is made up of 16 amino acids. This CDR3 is CASSESEGGAWDEQFF. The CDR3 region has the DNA TGCGCCAGCAGTGAGTCAGAGGGGGGGGCCTGGGATGAGCAGTTCTTC.

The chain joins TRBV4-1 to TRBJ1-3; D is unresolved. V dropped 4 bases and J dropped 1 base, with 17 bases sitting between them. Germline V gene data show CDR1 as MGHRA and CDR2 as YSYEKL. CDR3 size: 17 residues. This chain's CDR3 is CASSLSDGRTSGNTIYF. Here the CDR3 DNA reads TGCGCCAGCAGCCTCTCGGACGGAAGGACTTCTGGAAACACCATATATTTT.

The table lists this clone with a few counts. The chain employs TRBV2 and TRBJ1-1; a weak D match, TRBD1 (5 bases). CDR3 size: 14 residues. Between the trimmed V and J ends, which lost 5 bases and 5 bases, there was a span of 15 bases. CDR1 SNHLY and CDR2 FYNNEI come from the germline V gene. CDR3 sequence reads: CASSTREVGTEAFF. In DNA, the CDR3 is TGTGCCAGCAGTACCAGGGAGGTGGGGACTGAAGCTTTCTTT.

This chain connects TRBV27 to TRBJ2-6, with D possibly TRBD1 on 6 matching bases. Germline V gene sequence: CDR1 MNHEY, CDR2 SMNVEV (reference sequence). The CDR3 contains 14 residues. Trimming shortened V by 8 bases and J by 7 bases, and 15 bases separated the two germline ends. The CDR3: CASQGLWGANVLTF. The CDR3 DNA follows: TGTGCCAGCCAGGGGCTCTGGGGAGCCAACGTCCTGACTTTC.

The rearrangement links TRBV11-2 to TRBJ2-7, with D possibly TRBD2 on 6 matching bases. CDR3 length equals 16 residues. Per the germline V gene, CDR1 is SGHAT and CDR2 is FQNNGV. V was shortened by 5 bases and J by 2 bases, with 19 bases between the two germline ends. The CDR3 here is CASSTRLATLTYEQYF. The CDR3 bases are TGTGCCAGCAGCACCCGGCTAGCGACTCTAACCTACGAGCAGTACTTC.

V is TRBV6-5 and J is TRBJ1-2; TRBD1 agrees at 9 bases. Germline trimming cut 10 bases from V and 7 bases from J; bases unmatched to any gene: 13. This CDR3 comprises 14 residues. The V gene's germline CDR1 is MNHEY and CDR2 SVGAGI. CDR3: CANRQGQGVGGYTF. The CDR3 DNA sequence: TGTGCCAACCGCCAGGGACAGGGTGTTGGTGGCTACACCTTC.

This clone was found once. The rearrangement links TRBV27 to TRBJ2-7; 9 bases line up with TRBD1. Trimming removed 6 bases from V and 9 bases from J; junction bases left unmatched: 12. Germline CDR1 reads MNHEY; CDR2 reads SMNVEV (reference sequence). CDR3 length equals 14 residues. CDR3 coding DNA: TGTGCCAGCAGGACCGGGACAGGGATTGTTGGGCAGTACTTC. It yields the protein CASRTGTGIVGQYF.

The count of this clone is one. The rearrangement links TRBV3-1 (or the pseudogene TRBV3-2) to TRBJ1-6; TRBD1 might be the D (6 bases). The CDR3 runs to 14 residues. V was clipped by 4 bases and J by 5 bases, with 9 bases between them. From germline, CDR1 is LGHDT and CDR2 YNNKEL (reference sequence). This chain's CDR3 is CASSPRTDNSPLHF. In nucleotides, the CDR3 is TGTGCCAGCAGCCCTCGGACAGATAATTCACCCCTCCACTTT.

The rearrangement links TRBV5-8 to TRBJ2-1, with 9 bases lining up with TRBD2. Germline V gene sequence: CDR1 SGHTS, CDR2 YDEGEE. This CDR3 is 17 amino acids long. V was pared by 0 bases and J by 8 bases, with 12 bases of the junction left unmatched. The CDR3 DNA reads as TGTGCCAGCAGCTTGGCGGGTATTAGCGGGAGTATGGATGAGCAGTTCTTC. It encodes CASSLAGISGSMDEQFF.

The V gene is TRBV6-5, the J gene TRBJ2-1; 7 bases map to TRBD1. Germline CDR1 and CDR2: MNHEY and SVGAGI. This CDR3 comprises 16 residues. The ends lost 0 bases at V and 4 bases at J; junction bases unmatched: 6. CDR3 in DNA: TGTGCCAGCAGTTACTCGGGGACAGAACTTTACAATGAGCAGTTCTTC. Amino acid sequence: CASSYSGTELYNEQFF.

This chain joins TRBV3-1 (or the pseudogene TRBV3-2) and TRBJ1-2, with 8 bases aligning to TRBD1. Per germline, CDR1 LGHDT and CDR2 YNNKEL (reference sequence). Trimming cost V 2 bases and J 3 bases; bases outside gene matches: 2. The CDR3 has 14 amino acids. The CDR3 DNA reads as TGTGCCAGCAGCCAACCAGGGGGCGACTATGGCTACACCTTC. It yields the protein CASSQPGGDYGYTF.

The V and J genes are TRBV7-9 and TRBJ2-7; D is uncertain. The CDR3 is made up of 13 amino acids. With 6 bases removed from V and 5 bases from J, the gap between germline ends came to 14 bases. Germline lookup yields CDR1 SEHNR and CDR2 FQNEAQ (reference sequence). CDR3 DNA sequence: TGTGCCAGCAGAAACCTGCTGGGCCACGAGCAGTACTTC. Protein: CASRNLLGHEQYF. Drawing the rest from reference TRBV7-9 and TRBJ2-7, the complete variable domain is DTGVSQNPRHKITKRGQNVTFRCDPISEHNRLYWYRQTLGQGPEFLTYFQNEAQLEKSRLLSDRFSAERPKGSFSTLEIQRTEQGDSAMYLCASRNLLGHEQYFGPGTRLTVT.

The CDR3 loop reads CASSPPARGSVRTDTQYF. In nucleotides, the CDR3 is TGTGCCAGCTCACCTCCCGCCAGGGGCTCGGTTCGCACAGATACGCAGTATTTT. The rearrangement links TRBV18 to TRBJ2-3, with TRBD1 as a possible D gene (6 bases). Trimming left V 3 bases short and J 1 base short, with 20 bases between. This CDR3 has 18 residues. CDR1 KGHSH and CDR2 LQKENI come from the germline V gene.

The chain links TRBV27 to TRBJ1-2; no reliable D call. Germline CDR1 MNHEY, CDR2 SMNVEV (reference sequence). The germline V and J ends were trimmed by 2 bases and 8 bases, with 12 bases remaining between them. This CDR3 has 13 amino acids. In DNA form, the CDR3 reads TGTGCCAGCAGTTTACGAGGGTCGAAAGGCTACACCTTC. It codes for CASSLRGSKGYTF.

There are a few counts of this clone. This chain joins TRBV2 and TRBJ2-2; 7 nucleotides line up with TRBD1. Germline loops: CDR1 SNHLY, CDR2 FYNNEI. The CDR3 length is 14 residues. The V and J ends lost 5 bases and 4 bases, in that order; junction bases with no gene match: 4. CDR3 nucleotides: TGTGCCAGCAGTAAAAACAGGGGCACCGGGGAGCTGTTTTTT. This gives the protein CASSKNRGTGELFF.

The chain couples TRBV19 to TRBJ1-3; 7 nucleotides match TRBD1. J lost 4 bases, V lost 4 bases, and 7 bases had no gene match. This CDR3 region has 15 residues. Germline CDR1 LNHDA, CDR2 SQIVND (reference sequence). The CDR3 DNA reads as TGTGCCAGTAGTACGCCGGGACAGTGGGGAAACACCATATATTTT. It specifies CASSTPGQWGNTIYF.

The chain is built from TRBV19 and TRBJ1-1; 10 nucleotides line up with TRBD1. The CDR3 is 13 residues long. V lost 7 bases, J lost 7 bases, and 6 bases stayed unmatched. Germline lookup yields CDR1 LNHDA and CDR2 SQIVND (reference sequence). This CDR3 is CASKRDRGIEAFF. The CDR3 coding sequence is TGTGCCAGTAAAAGGGACAGGGGAATTGAAGCTTTCTTT. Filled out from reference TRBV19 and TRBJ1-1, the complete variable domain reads DGGITQSPKYLFRKEGQNVTLSCEQNLNHDAMYWYRQDPGQGLRLIYYSQIVNDFQKGDIAEGYSVSREKKESFPLTVTSAQKNPTAFYLCASKRDRGIEAFFGQGTRLTVV.

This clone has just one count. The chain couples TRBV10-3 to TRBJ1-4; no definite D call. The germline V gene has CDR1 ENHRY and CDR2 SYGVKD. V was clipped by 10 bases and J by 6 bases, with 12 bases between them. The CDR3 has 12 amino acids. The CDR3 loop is CATRANDEKLFF. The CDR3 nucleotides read TGTGCCACACGAGCGAACGATGAAAAACTGTTTTTT.